The T cell receptor beta chain under discussion was sequenced for a study of T cell changes during pregnancy in multiple sclerosis. Germline CDR1 GTSNPN, CDR2 SVGIG (reference sequence). This CDR3 contains 10 residues. The V end was cut by 3 bases, the J end by 7 bases, with 6 bases between. Data came from immunoSEQ multiplex PCR; TCRdb stores just in-frame clones and leaves some out. The data hold about 62,000 clones, with roughly 90% observed a single time. The count of this clone is one. The chain links TRBV30 to TRBJ1-1; D uncertain. The sample was peripheral blood, taken in the second trimester of pregnancy. This sequence was found in a female donor in good health, enrolled as a control in a pregnancy study. CDR3 residues: CAWRKLEAFF. CDR3 nucleotides: TGTGCCTGGAGAAAGCTTGAAGCTTTCTTT.